The 10 T cell receptor beta chains listed next were all sequenced from one sample in a study of shared clonotypes between healthy human individuals. Sequencing used immunoSEQ multiplex PCR; TCRdb keeps in-frame clones, though not all of them. This sample has 730,000 or so clones, with about three quarters found just once. Input material: memory CD4+ T cells sorted from blood. As for subset: CD45RA-negative fraction. The source of these receptors is a woman aged 25-40 years in good health.

This clone was counted many times. The chain links TRBV19 to TRBJ2-2; 8 bases are a match to TRBD1. The CDR3 loop spans 15 amino acids. Germline values: CDR1 LNHDA, CDR2 SQIVND (reference sequence). V trimming: 7 bases; J trimming: 5 bases; junction bases outside the gene matches: 9. CDR3 sequence (DNA): TGTGCCAGTAACCCCCAGGGGGCCGCGACCGGGGAGCTGTTTTTT. It specifies CASNPQGAATGELFF.

The rearrangement links TRBV30 to TRBJ2-2; 8 nucleotides align to TRBD1. CDR3 length equals 13 residues. V lost 6 bases, J lost 2 bases, and 2 bases stayed unmatched. Germline-derived CDR1 and CDR2 are GTSNPN and SVGIG (reference sequence). This chain's CDR3 is CACDRGNTGELFF. The CDR3 DNA reads TGTGCCTGCGACAGGGGAAACACCGGGGAGCTGTTTTTT.

CDR3 loop: CASSASRELRETQYF. The CDR3 coding sequence is TGTGCCAGCTCGGCATCGCGGGAGCTTAGGGAGACCCAGTACTTC. This chain connects TRBV2 to TRBJ2-5; 7 bases fit TRBD2. The CDR3 extends over 15 amino acids. Germline CDR1 SNHLY, CDR2 FYNNEI. Trimming at V came to 8 bases and at J to 5 bases, leaving 14 bases not matched to a gene. Using reference TRBV2 and TRBJ2-5 for the parts outside the CDR3, the full variable domain is EPEVTQTPSHQVTQMGQEVILRCVPISNHLYFYWYRQILGQKVEFLVSFYNNEISEKSEIFDDQFSVERPDGSNFTLKIRSTKLEDSAMYFCASSASRELRETQYFGPGTRLLVL.

The J gene is TRBJ2-1, the V gene TRBV7-9, with 9 nucleotides matching TRBD2. The V gene end was trimmed by 5 bases and the J gene end by 7 bases; junction bases not matched to a gene: 9. The CDR3 is made up of 15 amino acids. Germline-derived CDR1 and CDR2 are SEHNR and FQNEAQ (reference sequence). The CDR3 protein is CASSLEVSGSNEQFF. CDR3 bases: TGTGCCAGCAGCCTAGAGGTTAGCGGGAGTAATGAGCAGTTCTTC.

The chain links TRBV25-1 to TRBJ2-6; TRBD2 is a possible D gene (6 bases). The length of the CDR3 is 16 residues. V shed 4 bases and J shed 0 bases, with 10 bases lying between them. Per the germline V gene, CDR1 is MGHDK and CDR2 is SYGVNS. Written as DNA, the CDR3 is TGTGCCAGCAGTGGCGGGGCTCACTCTGGGGCCAACGTCCTGACTTTC. Translated, it gives CASSGGAHSGANVLTF.

The chain has TRBV19 and TRBJ2-3; 8 bases are a match to TRBD1. Trimming cost V 9 bases and J 4 bases; bases outside gene matches: 12. The CDR3 contains 15 residues. Germline V gene sequence: CDR1 LNHDA, CDR2 SQIVND (reference sequence). The CDR3 DNA is TGTGCCAGCCGTACAGGGGGTCCACCGGCAGATACGCAGTATTTT. Translation: CASRTGGPPADTQYF.

The gene calls are TRBV9 and TRBJ2-3, with TRBD2 matching 8 bases. Germline V CDR1 and CDR2: SGDLS, YYNGEE. This CDR3 is built from 14 residues. V lost 0 bases to trimming and J lost 6 bases; unmatched junction nucleotides: 3. The CDR3 DNA reads as TGTGCCAGCAGCGTAGCCCCTAGCGGGGATACGCAGTATTTT. It translates to CASSVAPSGDTQYF.

This clone appeared many times. The sample has other DNA sequences that encode this CDR3 too. The V call is TRBV5-1, the J call TRBJ1-5; tentatively, D is TRBD1 (5 bases). CDR1 is SGHRS and CDR2 is YFSETQ in the germline V gene. Trimming removed 0 bases from V and 3 bases from J, with 10 bases in between. CDR3 size: 15 residues. Here the CDR3 DNA reads TGCGCCAGCAGCTTGGGGGACCTCCCCAATCAGCCCCAGCATTTT. Amino acid sequence: CASSLGDLPNQPQHF.

Concerning this clone itself: Other DNA sequences in the sample encode the same CDR3. The CDR3 protein is CASSSTSGSTDTQYF. The CDR3 region has the DNA TGCGCCAGCAGCTCTACTAGCGGAAGCACAGATACGCAGTATTTT. V gene TRBV5-1 combines with J gene TRBJ2-3, with 8 nucleotides matching TRBD2. This CDR3 contains 15 residues. Trimming at V came to 3 bases and at J to 0 bases, leaving 3 bases not matched to a gene. Germline V gene sequence: CDR1 SGHRS, CDR2 YFSETQ.

The chain joins TRBV5-8 to TRBJ1-5, with D possibly TRBD1 on 5 matching bases. This CDR3 has 20 amino acids. Trimming took 7 bases from V and 8 from J, leaving 37 bases between them. The germline gives CDR1 SGHTS, CDR2 YDEGEE. The CDR3 loop reads CASDRDFYGHPLGAREPQHF. The CDR3 bases are TGTGCCAGCGACCGGGACTTTTACGGGCATCCCCTGGGCGCGAGGGAGCCCCAGCATTTT. Together with reference TRBV5-8 and TRBJ1-5, the CDR3 gives the full variable domain: EAGVTQSPTHLIKTRGQQATLRCSPISGHTSVYWYQQALGLGLQFLLWYDEGEERNRGNFPPRFSGRQFPNYSSELNVNALELEDSALYLCASDRDFYGHPLGAREPQHFGDGTRLSIL.